The clone carrying this TCR beta chain was seen once. Method: immunoSEQ multiplex PCR; TCRdb's copy keeps in-frame clones and lacks some. The data hold nearly 200,000 clones, with approximately 86% observed a single time. The data stem from a study of blood T cell repertoires in COVID-19. The Seattle site enrolled patients during active infection and followed them longitudinally. The V and J ends lost 0 bases and 8 bases, in that order; junction bases with no gene match: 6. From germline, CDR1 is SEHNR and CDR2 FQNEAQ (reference sequence). There are 14 residues in the CDR3. The sequencing sample was made of peripheral blood. The sequence was collected from a man in his 60s with COVID-19, enrolled during active disease. V usage is TRBV7-9 and J usage is TRBJ1-2, with 7 bases lining up with TRBD1. The CDR3 reads CASSLAGQPRGYTF. The CDR3 nucleotides read TGTGCCAGCAGCTTAGCGGGACAGCCCCGAGGCTACACCTTC.